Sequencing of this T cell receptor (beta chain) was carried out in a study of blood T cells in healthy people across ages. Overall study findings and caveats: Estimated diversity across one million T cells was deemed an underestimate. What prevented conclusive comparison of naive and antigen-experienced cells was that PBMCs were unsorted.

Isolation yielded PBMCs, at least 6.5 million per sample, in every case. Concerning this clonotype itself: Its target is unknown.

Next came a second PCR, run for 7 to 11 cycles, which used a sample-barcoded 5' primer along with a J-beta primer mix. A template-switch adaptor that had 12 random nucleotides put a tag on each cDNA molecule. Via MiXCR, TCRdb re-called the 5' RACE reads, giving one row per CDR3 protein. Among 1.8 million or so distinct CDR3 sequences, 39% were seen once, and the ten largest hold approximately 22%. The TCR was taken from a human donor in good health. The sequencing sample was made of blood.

The CDR3 coding sequence is TGTGCCAGCAGTTACGAGAACAGGGGGGGTTTTAATCAGCCCCAGCATTTT. This translates into CASSYENRGGFNQPQHF. The rearrangement links TRBV6-2 or TRBV6-3 to TRBJ1-5, with 8 bases lining up with TRBD1. Per germline, CDR1 MNHEY and CDR2 SVGEGT. Losses at the gene ends were 2 bases for V and 4 bases for J; bases not matched to a gene: 10. The CDR3 contains 17 residues.